A single sample gave rise to the 2 T cell receptor beta chains below, sequenced in a study of cytomegalovirus exposure and HLA in healthy donors. The PCR employed 60 Vbeta primers together with 13 Jbeta primers. The assay was immunoSEQ multiplex PCR, and TCRdb's table has in-frame clones only and misses some. The sample has some 140,000 clones; about 85% are singletons. Sequenced input: PBMCs. These receptors were taken from a female donor in good health and CMV-seronegative.

The chain uses TRBV7-2 and TRBJ1-4; D is possibly TRBD1 (5 bases). The CDR3 is made up of 12 amino acids. The germline V gene has CDR1 SGHTA and CDR2 FQGNSA. The V end lost 5 bases, the J end lost 8 bases, and 9 bases lay between the germline ends. The CDR3: CASSLPGEKLFF. Here the CDR3 DNA reads TGTGCCAGCAGCCTACCAGGGGAAAAACTGTTTTTT.

Points on this clone: The CDR3 ends on some other residue instead of the conserved phenylalanine or tryptophan, so this is likely a read error. The chain joins TRBV27 to TRBJ1-5, with D possibly matching TRBD1 (6 bases). The germline V and J ends were trimmed by 6 bases and 5 bases, with 14 bases remaining between them. The CDR3 consists of 14 residues. The germline CDR1 and CDR2 sequences are MNHEY and SMNVEV (reference sequence). The CDR3 region has the DNA TGTGCCAGCAGGTTGCAGGGGCTCGATCAGCCCCAGCATGTT. This codes for CASRLQGLDQPQHV.